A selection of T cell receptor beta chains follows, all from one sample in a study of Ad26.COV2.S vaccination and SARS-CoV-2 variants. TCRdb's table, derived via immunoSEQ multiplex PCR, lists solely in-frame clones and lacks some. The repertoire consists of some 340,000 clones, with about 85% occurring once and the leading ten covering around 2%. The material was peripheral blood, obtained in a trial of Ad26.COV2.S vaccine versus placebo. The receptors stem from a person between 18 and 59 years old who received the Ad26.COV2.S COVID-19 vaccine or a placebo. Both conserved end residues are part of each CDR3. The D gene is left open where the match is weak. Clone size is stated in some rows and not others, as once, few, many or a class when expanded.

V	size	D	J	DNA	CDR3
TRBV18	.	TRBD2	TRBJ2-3	TGTGCCAGCTCTAAAAGAGGAGCGGGGGGTCCAACTGGGACAGATACGCAGTATTTT	CASSKRGAGGPTGTDTQYF
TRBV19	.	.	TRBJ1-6	TGTGCCAGTAGTCAGTCAGCGATTAATTCACCCCTCCACTTT	CASSQSAINSPLHF
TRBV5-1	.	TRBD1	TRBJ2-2	TGCGCCAGTGACAGGGGCGACGCCAACACCGGGGAGCTGTTTTTT	CASDRGDANTGELFF
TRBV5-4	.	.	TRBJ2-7	TGTGCCAGCATCCCCCCCGGTGGGGGCGAGCAGTACTTC	CASIPPGGGEQYF
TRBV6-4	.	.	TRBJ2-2	TGTGCCAGCAGTGACCCGAACACCGGGGAGCTGTTTTTT	CASSDPNTGELFF
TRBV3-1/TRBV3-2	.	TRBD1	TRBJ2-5	TGTGCCAGCAGCCAAGATCGCCCAGGGGGCGGGGAGACCCAGTACTTC	CASSQDRPGGGETQYF
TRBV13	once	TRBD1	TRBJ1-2	TGTGCCAGCGGAAAAGGACAGGGCGGGGGCTACACCTTC	CASGKGQGGGYTF
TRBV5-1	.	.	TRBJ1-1	TGCGCCAGCAGCTTGCTGGGACAGAACACTGAAGCTTTCTTT	CASSLLGQNTEAFF
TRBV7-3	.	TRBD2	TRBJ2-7	TGTGCCAGCAGCCTCGCTCCCCGGACTAGCGGGGGGTACGAGCAGTACTTC	CASSLAPRTSGGYEQYF
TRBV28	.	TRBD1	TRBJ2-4	TGTGCCAGCAGTTTATACGGGTTGGGGGGGACAGGGCTAGCCAAAAACATTCAGTACTTC	CASSLYGLGGTGLAKNIQYF
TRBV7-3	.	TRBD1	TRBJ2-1	TGTGCCAGCAGCTCAGGACAGGGCACCTACAATGAGCAGTTCTTC	CASSSGQGTYNEQFF
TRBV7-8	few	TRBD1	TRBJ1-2	TGTGCCAGCAGCCGGGGACAGAAGAACTATGGCTACACCTTC	CASSRGQKNYGYTF
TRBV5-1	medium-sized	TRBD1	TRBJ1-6	TGCGCCAGCAGCTTAGGGGGCCGGGATTCACCCCTCCACTTT	CASSLGGRDSPLHF
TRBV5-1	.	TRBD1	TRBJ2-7	TGCGCCAGCCGCTGGGGGACAGGGGTGGCCGAGCAGTACTTC	CASRWGTGVAEQYF
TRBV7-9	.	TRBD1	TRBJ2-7	TGTGCCAGCAGCTTAGTTGGGACAGGCCTATACGAGCAGTACTTC	CASSLVGTGLYEQYF
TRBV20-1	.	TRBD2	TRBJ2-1	TGCAGTGCTAGTCAGCGGGGCCTCGGGGATGAGCAGTTCTTC	CSASQRGLGDEQFF
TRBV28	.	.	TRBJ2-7	TGTGCCAGCAGTATACAACACTGGAGCTCCTACGAGCAGTACTTC	CASSIQHWSSYEQYF
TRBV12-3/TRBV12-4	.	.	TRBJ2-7	TGTGCCAGCACACCGGGGGACGAGCAGTACTTC	CASTPGDEQYF
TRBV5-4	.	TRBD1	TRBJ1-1	TGTGCCAGCAGCCGACGGACAGGGGCGAACACTGAAGCTTTCTTT	CASSRRTGANTEAFF
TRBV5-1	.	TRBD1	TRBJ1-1	TGCGCCAGCAGCTTCAGGACAGGGGGCACTGAAGCTTTCTTT	CASSFRTGGTEAFF
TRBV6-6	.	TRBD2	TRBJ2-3	TGTGCCAGCAGTTATCGGGGGGGGGATACGCAGTATTTT	CASSYRGGDTQYF
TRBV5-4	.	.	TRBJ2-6	TGTGCCAGCAGCTTGGTTATGGGGGCTGGGGCCAACGTCCTGACTTTC	CASSLVMGAGANVLTF
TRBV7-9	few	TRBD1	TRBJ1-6	TGTGCCAGCAGCCCTCTCCGACAGGGCGGTAATTCACCCCTCCACTTT	CASSPLRQGGNSPLHF
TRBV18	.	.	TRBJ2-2	TGTGCCAGCTCACCTGGGCAATTGAACACCGGGGAGCTGTTTTTT	CASSPGQLNTGELFF
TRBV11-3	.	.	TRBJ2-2	TGTGCCAGCAGCTTGTCAGGGTCTAACACCGGGGAGCTGTTTTTT	CASSLSGSNTGELFF
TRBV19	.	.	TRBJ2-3	TGTGCCAGTAGTATTTCCACAGATACGCAGTATTTT	CASSISTDTQYF
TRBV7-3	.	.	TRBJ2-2	TGTGCCAGCAGCTCATCCGGGACATACACCGGGGAGCTGTTTTTT	CASSSSGTYTGELFF
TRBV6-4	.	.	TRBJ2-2	TGTGCCAGCAGCAGTGAAATTCGGCCGGGGCTGCTGAACACCGGGGAGCTGTTTTTT	CASSSEIRPGLLNTGELFF
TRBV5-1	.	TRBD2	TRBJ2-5	TGCGCCAGCAGCTTGGCGGCTAGCGGGGGGGAAGAGACCCAGTACTTC	CASSLAASGGEETQYF
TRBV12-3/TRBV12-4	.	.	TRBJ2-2	TGTGCCAGCAGTTTGGGCGGTGGACAGGAGCTGTTTTTT	CASSLGGGQELFF
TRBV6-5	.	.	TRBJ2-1	TGTGCCAGCAGCGGGGACACCTACAATGAGCAGTTCTTC	CASSGDTYNEQFF
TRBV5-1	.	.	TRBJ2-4	TGCGCCAGCAGCTCAGGCCTTCCGGACGTCAAAAACATTCAGTACTTC	CASSSGLPDVKNIQYF